The sequence of this T cell receptor (beta chain) was determined in a study of a mutant IDH1 vaccine in newly diagnosed glioma. Overall study: It was radiotherapy, temozolomide, or both that patients received previously, with most receiving both.

Sequencing used immunoSEQ multiplex PCR; TCRdb keeps in-frame clones, though not all of them. Of roughly 38,000 clones listed, roughly 92% are singletons. Germline CDR1 SNHLY, CDR2 FYNNEI. The CDR3 runs 13 residues. The V and J ends lost 7 bases and 1 base, in that order; junction bases with no gene match: 1. Time point reported: baseline, week 1 (first vaccination visit). The treatment here: pre-vaccination baseline after standard-of-care therapy. Study-wide results and limits: Of all patients, around 94% showed vaccine-induced immune responses. Seemingly, pseudoprogression had no relation to changes in the top peripheral T cell clonotypes.

Remarks on this clone: Its antigen remains unknown.

The sequence was obtained from a man between 18 and 35 years old with glioma. The V gene is TRBV2, the J gene TRBJ1-1, with 9 bases aligning to TRBD1. The material was PBMCs, obtained from a glioma patient treated with radiotherapy, temozolomide or both. The DNA of the CDR3 is TGTGCCAGCAAACAGGGGGCGAACACTGAAGCTTTCTTT. Its protein is CASKQGANTEAFF. The variable domain in full, with the rest retrieved from reference TRBV2 and TRBJ1-1, is EPEVTQTPSHQVTQMGQEVILRCVPISNHLYFYWYRQILGQKVEFLVSFYNNEISEKSEIFDDQFSVERPDGSNFTLKIRSTKLEDSAMYFCASKQGANTEAFFGQGTRLTVV.